This entry concerns a single T cell receptor beta chain. Via MiXCR, TCRdb re-called the RT-PCR reads, giving one row per CDR3 protein. The sample has about 680,000 distinct CDR3 sequences, 12% to 15% seen once. With 4 bases removed from V and 2 bases from J, the gap between germline ends came to 14 bases. Germline CDR1 SGHAT, CDR2 FQNNGV. The CDR3 loop spans 15 amino acids. The specimen was memory CD4+ T cells from blood. The chain recombines TRBV11-2 with TRBJ2-5; D might be TRBD2 (6 bases). This sequence was found in a female donor in good health, serving as a healthy control. For the CDR3, the DNA is TGTGCCAGCAGCTCCCAGCGGGCCCGTCAAGAGACCCAGTACTTC. This gives the protein CASSSQRARQETQYF.